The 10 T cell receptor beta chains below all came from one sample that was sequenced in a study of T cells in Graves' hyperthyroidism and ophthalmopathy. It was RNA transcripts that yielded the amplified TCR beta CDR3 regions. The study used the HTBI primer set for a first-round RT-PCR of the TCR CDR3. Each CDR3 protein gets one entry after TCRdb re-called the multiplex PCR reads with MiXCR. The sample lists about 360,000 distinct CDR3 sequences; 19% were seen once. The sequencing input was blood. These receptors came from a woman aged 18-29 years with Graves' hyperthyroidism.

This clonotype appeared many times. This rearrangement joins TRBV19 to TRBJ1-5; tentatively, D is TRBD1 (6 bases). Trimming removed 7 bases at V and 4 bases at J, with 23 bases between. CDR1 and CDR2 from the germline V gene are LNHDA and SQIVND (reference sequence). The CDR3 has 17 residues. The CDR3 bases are TGTGCCAGTACTTTATCCGGGACAATAAGGGCTAATCAGCCCCAGCATTTT. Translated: CASTLSGTIRANQPQHF. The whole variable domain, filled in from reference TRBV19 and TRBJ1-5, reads DGGITQSPKYLFRKEGQNVTLSCEQNLNHDAMYWYRQDPGQGLRLIYYSQIVNDFQKGDIAEGYSVSREKKESFPLTVTSAQKNPTAFYLCASTLSGTIRANQPQHFGDGTRLSIL.

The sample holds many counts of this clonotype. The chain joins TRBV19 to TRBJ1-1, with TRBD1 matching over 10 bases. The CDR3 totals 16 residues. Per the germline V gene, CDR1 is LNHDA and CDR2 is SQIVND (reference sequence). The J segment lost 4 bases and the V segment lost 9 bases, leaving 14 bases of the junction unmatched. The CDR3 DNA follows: TGTGCCAGCGACAGGGGCCTAGGACAGGGGGTCACTGAAGCTTTCTTT. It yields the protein CASDRGLGQGVTEAFF.

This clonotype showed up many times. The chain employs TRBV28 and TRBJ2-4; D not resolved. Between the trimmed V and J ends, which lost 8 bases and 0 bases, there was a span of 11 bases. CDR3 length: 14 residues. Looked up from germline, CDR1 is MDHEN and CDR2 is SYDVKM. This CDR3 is CASRDGGAKNIQYF. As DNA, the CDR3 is TGTGCCAGCCGTGACGGTGGAGCCAAAAACATTCAGTACTTC.

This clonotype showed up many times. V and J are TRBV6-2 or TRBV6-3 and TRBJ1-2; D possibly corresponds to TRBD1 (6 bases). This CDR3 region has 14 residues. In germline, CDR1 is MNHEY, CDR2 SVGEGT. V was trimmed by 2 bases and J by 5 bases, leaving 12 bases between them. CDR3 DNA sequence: TGTGCCAGCAGTTACACCGGGACAAATTATGGCTACACCTTC. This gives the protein CASSYTGTNYGYTF.

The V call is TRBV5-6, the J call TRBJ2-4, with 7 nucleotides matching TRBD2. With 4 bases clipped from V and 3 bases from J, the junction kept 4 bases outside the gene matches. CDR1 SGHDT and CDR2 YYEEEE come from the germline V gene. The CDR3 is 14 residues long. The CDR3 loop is CASSRGVGKNIQYF. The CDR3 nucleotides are TGTGCCAGCAGCCGGGGGGTGGGCAAAAACATTCAGTACTTC.

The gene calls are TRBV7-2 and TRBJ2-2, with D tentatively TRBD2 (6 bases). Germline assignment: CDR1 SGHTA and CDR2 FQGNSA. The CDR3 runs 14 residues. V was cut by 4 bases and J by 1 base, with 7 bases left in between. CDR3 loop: CASSSGVNTGELFF. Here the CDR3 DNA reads TGTGCCAGCAGCTCGGGGGTGAACACCGGGGAGCTGTTTTTT. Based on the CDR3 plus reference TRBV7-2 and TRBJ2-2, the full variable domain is GAGVSQSPSNKVTEKGKDVELRCDPISGHTALYWYRQSLGQGLEFLIYFQGNSAPDKSGLPSDRFSAERTGGSVSTLTIQRTQQEDSAVYLCASSSGVNTGELFFGEGSRLTVL.

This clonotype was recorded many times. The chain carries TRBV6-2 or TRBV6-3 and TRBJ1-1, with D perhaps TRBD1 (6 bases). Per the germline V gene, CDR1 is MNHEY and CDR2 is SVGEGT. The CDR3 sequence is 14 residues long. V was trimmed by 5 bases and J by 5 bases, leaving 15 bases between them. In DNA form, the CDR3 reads TGTGCCAGCAGTCAAAAGAGGGGGGAAACTGAAGCTTTCTTT. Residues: CASSQKRGETEAFF.

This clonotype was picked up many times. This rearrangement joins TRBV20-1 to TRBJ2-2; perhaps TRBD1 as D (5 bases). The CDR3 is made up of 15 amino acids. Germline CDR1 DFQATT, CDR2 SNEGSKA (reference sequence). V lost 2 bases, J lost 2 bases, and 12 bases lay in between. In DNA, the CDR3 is TGCAGTGCTAGACGCGTTGGGGCCAACACCGGGGAGCTGTTTTTT. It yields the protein CSARRVGANTGELFF.

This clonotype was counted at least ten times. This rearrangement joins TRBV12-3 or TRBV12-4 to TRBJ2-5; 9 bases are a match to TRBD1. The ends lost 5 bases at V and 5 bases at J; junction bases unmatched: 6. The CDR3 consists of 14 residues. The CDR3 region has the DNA TGTGCCAGCAGTGACACAGGGGGCAGGGAGACCCAGTACTTC. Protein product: CASSDTGGRETQYF.

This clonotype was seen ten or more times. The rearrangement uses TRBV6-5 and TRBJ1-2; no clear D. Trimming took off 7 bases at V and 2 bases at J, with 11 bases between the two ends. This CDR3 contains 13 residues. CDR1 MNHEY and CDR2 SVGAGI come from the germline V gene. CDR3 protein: CASTRTENYGYTF. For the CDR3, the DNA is TGTGCCAGCACCCGGACGGAGAACTATGGCTACACCTTC.